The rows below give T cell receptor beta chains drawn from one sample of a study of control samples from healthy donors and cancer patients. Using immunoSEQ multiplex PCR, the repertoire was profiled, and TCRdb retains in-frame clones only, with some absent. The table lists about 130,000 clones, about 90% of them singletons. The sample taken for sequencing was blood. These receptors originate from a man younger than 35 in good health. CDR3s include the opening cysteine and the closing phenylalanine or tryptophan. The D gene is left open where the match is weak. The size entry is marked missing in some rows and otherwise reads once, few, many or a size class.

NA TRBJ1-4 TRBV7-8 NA CASSLGVSSNEKLFF TGTGCCAGCAGCTTAGGGGTGTCTTCCAATGAAAAACTGTTTTTT
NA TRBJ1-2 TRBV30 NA CAWRSSPAYGYTF TGTGCCTGGAGAAGCTCCCCGGCCTATGGCTACACCTTC
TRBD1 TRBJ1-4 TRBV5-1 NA CASSLQGQGEVKLFF TGCGCCAGCAGCTTGCAAGGACAGGGGGAGGTAAAACTGTTTTTT
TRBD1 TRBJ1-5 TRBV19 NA CASCITGTGPELPQHF TGTGCCAGTTGTATAACCGGGACAGGGCCCGAGTTGCCCCAGCATTTT
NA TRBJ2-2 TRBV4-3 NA CASSQVSPGSTGELFF TGCGCCAGCAGCCAAGTTTCCCCGGGTAGCACCGGGGAGCTGTTTTTT
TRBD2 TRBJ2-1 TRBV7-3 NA CASRATSGSSYNEQFF TGTGCCAGCAGGGCTACTAGCGGAAGCTCCTACAATGAGCAGTTCTTC
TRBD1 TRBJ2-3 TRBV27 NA CASSLTGYDTQYF TGTGCCAGCAGTCTGACAGGGTACGATACGCAGTATTTT
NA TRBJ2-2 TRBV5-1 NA CASSYENLRTGELFF TGCGCCAGCAGCTACGAGAACTTGCGGACCGGGGAGCTGTTTTTT
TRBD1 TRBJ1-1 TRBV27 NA CASSFGTGVTEAFF TGTGCCAGCAGTTTTGGGACAGGCGTAACTGAAGCTTTCTTT
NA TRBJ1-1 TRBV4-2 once CASSQDLSWTYYTEAFF TGTGCCAGCAGCCAAGATCTGTCCTGGACTTATTACACTGAAGCTTTCTTT
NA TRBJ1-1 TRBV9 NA CASSGARNTEAFF TGTGCCAGCAGCGGGGCGAGGAACACTGAAGCTTTCTTT
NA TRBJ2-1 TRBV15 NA CATSRDLEGGNEQFF TGTGCCACCAGCAGAGATCTCGAGGGGGGGAATGAGCAGTTCTTC
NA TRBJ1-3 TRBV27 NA CASSSTSGRRNTIYF TGTGCCAGCAGTTCGACCTCGGGACGGAGAAACACCATATATTTT
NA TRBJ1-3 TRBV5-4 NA CASSFQVSGNTIYF TGTGCCAGCAGCTTTCAGGTCTCTGGAAACACCATATATTTT
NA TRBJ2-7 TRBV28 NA CASSLSPRQRVNYEQYF TGTGCCAGCAGTTTATCTCCGAGGCAGCGGGTCAACTACGAGCAGTACTTC
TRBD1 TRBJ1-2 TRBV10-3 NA CAISETQGAHYGYTF TGTGCCATCAGTGAAACCCAGGGGGCCCACTATGGCTACACCTTC
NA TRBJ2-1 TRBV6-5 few CASSYTAGSDNEQFF TGTGCCAGCAGTTACACGGCGGGTAGCGACAATGAGCAGTTCTTC
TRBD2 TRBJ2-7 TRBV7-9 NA CASSIGLAGPREQYF TGTGCCAGCAGCATCGGACTAGCGGGCCCCCGCGAGCAGTACTTC
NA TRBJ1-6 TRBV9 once CASSAHRGQGEEENSPLHF TGTGCCAGCAGCGCGCATCGGGGCCAAGGGGAGGAGGAAAATTCACCCCTCCACTTT
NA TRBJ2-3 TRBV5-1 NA CASSLGQADTQYF TGCGCCAGCAGCTTGGGACAAGCAGATACGCAGTATTTT
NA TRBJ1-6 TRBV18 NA CASSPQGHNSPLHF TGTGCCAGCTCACCCCAGGGACATAATTCACCCCTCCACTTT
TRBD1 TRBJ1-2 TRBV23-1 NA CASLTGGANGYTF TGCGCCAGCCTGACAGGGGGCGCGAATGGCTACACCTTC
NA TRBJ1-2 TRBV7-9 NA CASSLEGNYGYTF TGTGCCAGCAGCTTAGAGGGTAACTATGGCTACACCTTC
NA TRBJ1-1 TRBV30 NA CAWSGLNRYTEAFF TGTGCCTGGAGTGGTTTGAACAGATACACTGAAGCTTTCTTT
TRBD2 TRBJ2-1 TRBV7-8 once CASSYGTSGSGEQFF TGTGCCAGCAGCTACGGGACTAGCGGGAGTGGTGAGCAGTTCTTC
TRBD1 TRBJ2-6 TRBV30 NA CAGSYRGPHSGANVLTF TGTGCCGGATCCTACAGGGGCCCCCACTCTGGGGCCAACGTCCTGACTTTC
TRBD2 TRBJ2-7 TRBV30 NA CAWSVGLAGIYEQYF TGTGCCTGGAGTGTTGGACTAGCGGGTATCTACGAGCAGTACTTC
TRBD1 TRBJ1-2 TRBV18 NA CASSPAGQGTHGYTF TGTGCCAGCTCACCCGCGGGACAGGGTACCCATGGCTACACCTTC
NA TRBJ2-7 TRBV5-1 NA CASSLVGLYEQYF TGCGCCAGCAGCTTGGTTGGGCTCTACGAGCAGTACTTC
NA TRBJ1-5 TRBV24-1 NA CATSTSTGQPQHF TGTGCCACCAGTACATCCACGGGACAGCCCCAGCATTTT
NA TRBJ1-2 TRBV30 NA CAWTMGPNGYTF TGTGCCTGGACGATGGGACCCAATGGCTACACCTTC
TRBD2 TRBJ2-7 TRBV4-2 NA CASSQELRTSPEQYF TGTGCCAGCAGCCAAGAACTTAGGACTAGCCCCGAGCAGTACTTC
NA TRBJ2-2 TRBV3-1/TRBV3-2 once CASSPPSFNRAGELFF TGTGCCAGCAGCCCTCCAAGCTTCAACAGGGCCGGGGAGCTGTTTTTT
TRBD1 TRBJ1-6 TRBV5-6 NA CASSSQGFNSPLHF TGTGCCAGCAGCTCACAGGGGTTCAATTCACCCCTCCACTTT
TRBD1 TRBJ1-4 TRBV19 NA CASSGQGAFGNEKLFF TGTGCCAGTAGCGGACAGGGGGCGTTTGGTAATGAAAAACTGTTTTTT
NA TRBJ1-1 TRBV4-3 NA CASSQDLNGRNTEAFF TGCGCCAGCAGCCAAGATCTCAACGGGAGGAACACTGAAGCTTTCTTT
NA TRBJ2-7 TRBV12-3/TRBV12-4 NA CASSFGGTYEQYF TGTGCCAGCAGTTTCGGGGGAACCTACGAGCAGTACTTC